This TCR beta chain comes out of a study of blood T cells in healthy people across ages. A J-beta primer mix and a sample-barcoded 5' primer were used in a second PCR of roughly 7 to 12 cycles. Per sample, CDR3-containing paired-end reads numbered at least 2.5 million. TCRdb recomputed calls from the 5' RACE reads with MiXCR, one row per CDR3 protein. This table holds some 1,800,000 distinct CDR3 sequences, about two fifths found once. This clonotype came up a few times. With V trimmed by 4 bases and J by 4 bases, 4 bases remained unmatched. CDR1 is SGHAT, CDR2 FQNNGV, per germline. CDR3 length: 14 residues. Each donor gave roughly 9.1 milliliters of peripheral blood.

J is TRBJ2-5 and V is TRBV11-2; TRBD1 matches at 9 bases. The source material was blood. This clonotype originated in a human donor in good health. The CDR3 region is CASSWGTGRETQYF. The CDR3 nucleotides are TGTGCCAGCAGCTGGGGGACAGGGAGAGAGACCCAGTACTTC.